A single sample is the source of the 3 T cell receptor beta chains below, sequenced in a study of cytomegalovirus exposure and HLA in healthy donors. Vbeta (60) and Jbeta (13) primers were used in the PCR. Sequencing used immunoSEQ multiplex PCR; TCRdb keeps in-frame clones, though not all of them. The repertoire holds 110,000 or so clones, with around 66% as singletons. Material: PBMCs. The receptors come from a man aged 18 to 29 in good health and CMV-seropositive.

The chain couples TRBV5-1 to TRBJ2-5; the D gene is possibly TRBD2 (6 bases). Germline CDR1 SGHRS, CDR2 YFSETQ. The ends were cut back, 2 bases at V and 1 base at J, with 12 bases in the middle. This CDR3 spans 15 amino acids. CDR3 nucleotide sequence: TGCGCCAGCAGCTTCGGTGCGGGGCCCCAAGAGACCCAGTACTTC. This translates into CASSFGAGPQETQYF.

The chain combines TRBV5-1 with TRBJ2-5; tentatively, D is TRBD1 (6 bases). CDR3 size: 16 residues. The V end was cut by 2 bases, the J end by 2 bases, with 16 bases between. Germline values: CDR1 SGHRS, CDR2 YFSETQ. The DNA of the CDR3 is TGCGCCAGCAGCTTATGGACAGATGTAGTGCAAGAGACCCAGTACTTC. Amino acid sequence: CASSLWTDVVQETQYF.

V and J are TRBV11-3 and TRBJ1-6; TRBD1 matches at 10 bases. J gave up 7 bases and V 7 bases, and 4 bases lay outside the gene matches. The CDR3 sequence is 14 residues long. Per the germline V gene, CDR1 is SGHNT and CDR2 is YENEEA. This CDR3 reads CASNRDRGNSPLHF. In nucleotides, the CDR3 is TGTGCCAGCAACCGGGACAGGGGAAATTCACCCCTCCACTTT.